The next 20 T cell receptor beta chains were all read from a single sample in a study of OX40 agonist ivuxolimab in advanced cancers. Library preparation employed the immunoSEQ multiplex PCR assay. In TCRdb, the immuneACCESS table is reduced to in-frame sequences with V and J assigned. These tables do not hold every clone; where another copy was compared, an unresolved V gene accounts for under half, and the others remain unexplained. This sample gives some 70,000 clones in total; approximately 90% of them show up just once. The biggest ten clones account for 2.5% to 3% of the sample. The specimen was CD4+ or CD8+ T cells sorted from blood, collected in a trial of the OX40 agonist ivuxolimab. All receptors derive from an adult with an advanced solid tumor such as melanoma, head and neck, liver or kidney cancer.

The chain recombines TRBV18 with TRBJ1-2, with unresolved D. Between the trimmed V and J ends, which lost 4 bases and 6 bases, there was a span of 9 bases. The CDR3 contains 12 residues. CDR1 is KGHSH, CDR2 LQKENI, per germline. CDR3 bases: TGTGCCAGCTCACGGTTGAGTAATGGCTACACCTTC. It encodes CASSRLSNGYTF.

The count of this clone is one. For the CDR3, the DNA is TGTGCCAGCAGTGAGACTAGCGGGGGGGCCGATGAGCAGTTCTTC. Residues: CASSETSGGADEQFF. This chain connects TRBV9 to TRBJ2-1; 14 bases map to TRBD2. The CDR3 has 15 amino acids. CDR1 is SGDLS and CDR2 is YYNGEE in the germline V gene. The junction had 6 bases not matched to a gene; V was cut back by 5 bases and J by 8 bases.

V gene TRBV27 combines with J gene TRBJ2-3; no clear D gene. Trimming left V 8 bases short and J 7 bases short, with 10 bases between. The V gene's germline CDR1 is MNHEY and CDR2 SMNVEV (reference sequence). The CDR3 runs 11 residues. The CDR3 sequence is CASSRAHTQYF. The DNA of the CDR3 is TGTGCCAGCTCCCGTGCGCATACGCAGTATTTT.

The rearrangement uses TRBV5-1 and TRBJ1-3; possibly TRBD1 for D (6 bases). V was cut by 0 bases and J by 2 bases, with 12 bases left in between. CDR3 length equals 16 residues. The germline gives CDR1 SGHRS, CDR2 YFSETQ. The CDR3 is CASSLGGTGTGNTIYF. The CDR3 DNA reads as TGCGCCAGCAGCTTGGGGGGAACAGGGACTGGAAACACCATATATTTT.

The chain uses TRBV5-8 and TRBJ2-7; TRBD1 aligns across 8 bases. The germline gives CDR1 SGHTS, CDR2 YDEGEE. There are 13 residues in the CDR3. The junction had 2 bases not matched to a gene; V was cut back by 5 bases and J by 1 base. The CDR3 coding sequence is TGTGCCAGCAGTGGGGACAGGTCCTACGAGCAGTACTTC. Translation gives CASSGDRSYEQYF.

V and J are TRBV5-1 and TRBJ1-4, with D tentatively TRBD1 (5 bases). There are 13 residues in the CDR3. The germline V gene has CDR1 SGHRS and CDR2 YFSETQ. Trimming took 2 bases from V and 9 from J, leaving 11 bases between them. CDR3 sequence (DNA): TGCGCCAGCAGCTTCGATGACAGACAAAAACTGTTTTTT. Protein sequence: CASSFDDRQKLFF.

This sequence joins TRBV4-3 and TRBJ2-6; tentatively, D is TRBD1 (6 bases). In germline, CDR1 is LGHNA, CDR2 YSLEER. The length of the CDR3 is 17 residues. The V end lost 7 bases, the J end lost 2 bases, and 18 bases lay between the germline ends. This CDR3 reads CASKASQGMAGANVLTF. DNA for the CDR3: TGCGCCAGCAAAGCGAGCCAGGGGATGGCTGGGGCCAACGTCCTGACTTTC.

Concerning this clone itself: The identical CDR3 is also encoded by other nucleotide sequences in the sample. The chain recombines TRBV5-1 with TRBJ1-4; D is unresolved. The germline V gene has CDR1 SGHRS and CDR2 YFSETQ. V was cut by 0 bases and J by 5 bases, with 5 bases left in between. This CDR3 spans 13 amino acids. CDR3 bases: TGCGCCAGCAGCTTGGCACAGAATGAAAAACTGTTTTTT. Protein product: CASSLAQNEKLFF.

This clone has only one observation. J is TRBJ1-1 and V is TRBV11-2; D unresolved. The CDR3 spans 15 residues. Trimming took off 5 bases at V and 0 bases at J, with 13 bases between the two ends. Per germline, CDR1 SGHAT and CDR2 FQNNGV. In DNA form, the CDR3 reads TGTGCCAGCAGCCCCTTGGACGGCCTGAACACTGAAGCTTTCTTT. This encodes CASSPLDGLNTEAFF.

V usage is TRBV5-6 and J usage is TRBJ1-3; possibly TRBD1 for D (6 bases). With 0 bases removed from V and 3 bases from J, the gap between germline ends came to 7 bases. From germline, CDR1 is SGHDT and CDR2 YYEEEE. This CDR3 is 14 amino acids long. The CDR3 here is CASSLDRDGNTIYF. The CDR3 DNA reads TGTGCCAGCAGCTTGGACAGGGATGGAAACACCATATATTTT.

V and J are TRBV4-1 and TRBJ2-2, with D possibly TRBD2 on 5 matching bases. The germline gives CDR1 MGHRA, CDR2 YSYEKL. V lost 0 bases and J 7 bases, leaving 9 bases between the germline ends. CDR3 size: 14 residues. The CDR3 sequence is CASSQEAAGGELFF. DNA of the CDR3: TGCGCCAGCAGCCAAGAGGCTGCGGGCGGGGAGCTGTTTTTT.

The CDR3 DNA is TGCGCCAGCAGCTGGATTCCGGGACAGGGCTACAATGAGCAGTTCTTC. Its translation: CASSWIPGQGYNEQFF. The chain has TRBV5-1 and TRBJ2-1; 9 bases line up with TRBD1. J gave up 3 bases and V 3 bases, and 7 bases lay outside the gene matches. CDR1 is SGHRS, CDR2 YFSETQ, per germline. The CDR3 totals 16 residues.

This clone was found a few times. The chain recombines TRBV6-5 with TRBJ2-7; D ambiguous. V shed 5 bases and J shed 1 base, with 15 bases lying between them. Germline V lookup: CDR1 MNHEY, CDR2 SVGAGI. This CDR3 contains 15 residues. The DNA for the CDR3 is TGTGCCAGCAGTCCAACACCAGCAAGGTCCTACGAGCAGTACTTC. Its protein is CASSPTPARSYEQYF.

The chain has TRBV5-1 and TRBJ1-6; TRBD1 matches 9 bases. This CDR3 is 14 amino acids long. V trimming: 3 bases; J trimming: 11 bases; junction bases outside the gene matches: 6. The germline CDR1 and CDR2 sequences are SGHRS and YFSETQ. The CDR3: CASSWGQGDTPLHF. Here the CDR3 DNA reads TGCGCCAGCAGCTGGGGACAGGGAGATACACCCCTCCACTTT.

The CDR3 DNA follows: TGTGCCAGCCGGCTTCTTGGGGGAGGCGAGCAGTACTTC. It specifies CASRLLGGGEQYF. The V call is TRBV11-2, the J call TRBJ2-7; a weak D match, TRBD2 (6 bases). Germline V lookup: CDR1 SGHAT, CDR2 FQNNGV. The CDR3 consists of 13 residues. Trimming stripped 8 bases from V and 6 bases from J, with 17 bases between. Using reference TRBV11-2 and TRBJ2-7 for the parts outside the CDR3, the full variable domain is EAGVAQSPRYKIIEKRQSVAFWCNPISGHATLYWYQQILGQGPKLLIQFQNNGVVDDSQLPKDRFSAERLKGVDSTLKIQPAKLEDSAVYLCASRLLGGGEQYFGPGTRLTVT.

This chain uses TRBV7-9 with TRBJ1-2; a weak D match, TRBD1 (6 bases). This CDR3 is built from 14 residues. Trimming took off 2 bases at V and 6 bases at J, with 13 bases between the two ends. Germline lookup yields CDR1 SEHNR and CDR2 FQNEAQ (reference sequence). This chain's CDR3 is CASSLTGGGDGYTF. The CDR3 region has the DNA TGTGCCAGCAGCTTAACCGGGGGCGGGGATGGCTACACCTTC.

V is TRBV5-1 and J is TRBJ1-1; weak D call: TRBD1 (6 bases). Trimming stripped 4 bases from V and 7 bases from J, with 11 bases between. The germline gives CDR1 SGHRS, CDR2 YFSETQ. The CDR3 runs 12 residues. The CDR3 region is CASSAGTREAFF. For the CDR3, the DNA is TGCGCCAGCAGCGCCGGGACACGTGAAGCTTTCTTT. The full variable domain, rest sourced from reference TRBV5-1 and TRBJ1-1, is KAGVTQTPRYLIKTRGQQVTLSCSPISGHRSVSWYQQTPGQGLQFLFEYFSETQRNKGNFPGRFSGRQFSNSRSEMNVSTLELGDSALYLCASSAGTREAFFGQGTRLTVV.

This rearrangement joins TRBV7-9 to TRBJ1-1; weak D call: TRBD1 (6 bases). From germline, CDR1 is SEHNR and CDR2 FQNEAQ (reference sequence). The ends were cut back, 0 bases at V and 7 bases at J, with 15 bases in the middle. The CDR3 extends over 15 amino acids. The CDR3 protein is CASSLALAGAGEAFF. The CDR3, as DNA: TGTGCCAGCAGCTTAGCGTTAGCGGGGGCGGGTGAAGCTTTCTTT.

The CDR3 DNA follows: TGTGCCTGGACGGGCAGGAGGTACAATGAGCAGTTCTTC. Translating it yields CAWTGRRYNEQFF. The gene calls are TRBV30 and TRBJ2-1, with a possible D match to TRBD2 (5 bases). The V gene lost 4 bases and the J gene lost 4 bases, with 11 bases spanning the gap. CDR1 GTSNPN and CDR2 SVGIG come from the germline V gene (reference sequence). This CDR3 region has 13 residues.

This chain connects TRBV28 to TRBJ1-6; D not resolved. The CDR3 totals 12 residues. Germline-derived CDR1 and CDR2 are MDHEN and SYDVKM. Trimming stripped 5 bases from V and 7 bases from J, with 6 bases between. The CDR3 nucleotides are TGTGCCAGCAGTCGGTGGAATTCACCCCTCCACTTT. Translated: CASSRWNSPLHF.